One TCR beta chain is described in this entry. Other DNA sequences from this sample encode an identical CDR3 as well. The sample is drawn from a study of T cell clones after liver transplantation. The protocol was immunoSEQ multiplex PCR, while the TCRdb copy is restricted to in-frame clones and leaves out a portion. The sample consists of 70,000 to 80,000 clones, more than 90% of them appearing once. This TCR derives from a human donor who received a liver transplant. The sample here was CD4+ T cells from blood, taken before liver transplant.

The CDR3 is CASSLQGNQPQHF. The CDR3, as DNA: TGTGCCAGCAGTCTACAGGGGAATCAGCCCCAGCATTTT. This chain links TRBV6-5 with TRBJ1-5; 7 positions agree with TRBD1. The germline V gene has CDR1 MNHEY and CDR2 SVGAGI. J was trimmed by 4 bases and V by 5 bases; bases with no gene match: 2. This CDR3 contains 13 residues.